This TCR beta chain was observed in a study of blood T cell repertoires in COVID-19 (dated by TCRdb to 2018 to 2021). Regarding the complete study: Samples covering the acute and convalescent phases of COVID-19 were provided by collaborators in the United States, Italy and Spain. The prospective study material was composed of cDNA or gDNA derived from T cells, B-cell-depleted T cells, or PBMCs. The dataset comprised deeply sampled blood TCRbeta repertoires from subjects exposed to, actively infected with, or recovered from COVID-19. A freely available public database, intended as a resource for researchers studying the immune response to SARS-CoV-2, is where the repertoires were released. The samples were drawn from two sources: the first 160 participants of the ongoing ImmuneRACE study, and 950 to 1,500 subjects contributed by 6 global collaborators. Sample metadata almost always included a de-identified subject ID, COVID-19 status, age in years and sex. Where available, HLA class I and class II types were taken from metadata supplied by the sample provider and were not determined by assay-based typing.

A remark on this clone: Its specific antigen is unknown. There are no base qualities to consult, and no much larger clone falls within one base.

Beyond this particular receptor, the publication reports: The amount of clinical and demographic metadata varied by source and participant and was provided uncurated.

After removal of 1 base from V and 4 bases from J, the junction retains 13 bases not matched to a gene. The germline V gene specifies SGHDN as CDR1 and FVKESK as CDR2. Including the terminal cysteine and phenylalanine, the CDR3 comprises 20 residues. Solely the CDR3 DNA is kept, with 60 bases framed from the first base. The immunoSEQ Assay, a bias-controlled multiplex PCR, was used to amplify TCRbeta CDR3 regions from genomic DNA. The original pipeline was this. The number of nucleated cells in each sample was estimated by amplification of reference gene primers within the assay. Sequence reads were collapsed and filtered to measure the absolute abundance of every unique TCRbeta CDR3 rearrangement. For each sample, productive Simpson clonality was calculated as the square root of Simpson's diversity index over productive rearrangements. TCRdb carries this immuneACCESS record with in-frame sequences only. Its versions omit some clonotypes, under half of them owing to an unresolved V gene in the studies checked, with the rest unexplained. V and J calls and clone size are given by that table; D and trimming were obtained from the DNA. The sample contains about 15,000 clones, 85% to 95% of them found a single time. The ten most abundant clones make up about 7.6% of the sample.

The collaborating institutions used their own protocols to collect whole blood in K2EDTA tubes. For TCRbeta analysis, collaborator samples were shipped as frozen whole blood, as isolated PBMCs, or as DNA extracted from either sample type. Sequenced material: peripheral blood. The chain links TRBV14 with TRBJ2-7; 16 middle bases align to TRBD2. The clonotype originates from a human donor with active COVID-19. The donor label of this sample is uncertain. The DNA sequence follows: TGTGCCAGCAGCCAAGGTTGGGGGACTAGCGGGAGGGCTCCGCAATACGAGCAGTACTTC. Protein translation: CASSQGWGTSGRAPQYEQYF.